This T cell receptor (beta chain) was recovered during a study of OX40 agonist ivuxolimab in advanced cancers. Study-wide context: Ivuxolimab is an agonistic anti-OX40 (CD134) antibody, and patients were treated with it. Findings and caveats of the study: There was clonal expansion of CD4+ and CD8+ blood T cells by week 6 at 0.1 to 3.0 mg/kg. Antigen specificity of clonally expanded peripheral T cells was not established. Partial responders at 0.1-3.0 mg/kg showed near-lowest clonal expansion.

About this clone itself: Its antigen remains unidentified.

Germline CDR1 reads SGHRS; CDR2 reads YFSETQ. This CDR3 has 16 amino acids. V was cut by 2 bases and J by 9 bases, with 21 bases left in between. Assay used: immunoSEQ multiplex PCR; TCRdb lists only in-frame clones, some missing. Of around 50,000 clones listed, about nine tenths were seen once; the top ten hold under 2%. The material was CD4+ or CD8+ T cells sorted from blood, obtained in a trial of the OX40 agonist ivuxolimab. The J gene is TRBJ2-4, the V gene TRBV5-1; TRBD2 might be the D (7 bases). The clonotype was recovered from an adult with an advanced solid tumor such as melanoma, head and neck, liver or kidney cancer. CDR3 region: CASSLNGGPPEGIQYF. The CDR3 nucleotides are TGCGCCAGCAGCTTAAACGGGGGGCCCCCTGAGGGCATTCAGTACTTC.